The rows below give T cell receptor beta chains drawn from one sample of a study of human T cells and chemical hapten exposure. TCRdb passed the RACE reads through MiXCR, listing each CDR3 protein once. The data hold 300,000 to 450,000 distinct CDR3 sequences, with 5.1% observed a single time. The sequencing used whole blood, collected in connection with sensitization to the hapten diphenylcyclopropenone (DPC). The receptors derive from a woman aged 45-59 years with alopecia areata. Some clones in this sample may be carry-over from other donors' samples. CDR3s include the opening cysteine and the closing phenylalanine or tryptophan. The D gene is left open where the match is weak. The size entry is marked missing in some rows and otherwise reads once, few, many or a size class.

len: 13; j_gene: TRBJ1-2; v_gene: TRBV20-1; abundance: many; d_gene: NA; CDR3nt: TGCAGTGCTAGACCGGAACAGGGACATGGCTACACCTTC; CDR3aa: CSARPEQGHGYTF
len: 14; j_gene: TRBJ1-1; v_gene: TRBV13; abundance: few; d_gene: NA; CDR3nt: TGTGCCAGCAGCCCCAGGGCCGGAATTTCTGAAGCTTTCTTT; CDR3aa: CASSPRAGISEAFF
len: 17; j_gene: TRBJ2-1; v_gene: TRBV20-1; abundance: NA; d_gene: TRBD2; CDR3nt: TGCAGTGCTAGCGATTTCCTAGCGGGGCACTCCTACAATGAGCAGTTCTTC; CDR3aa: CSASDFLAGHSYNEQFF
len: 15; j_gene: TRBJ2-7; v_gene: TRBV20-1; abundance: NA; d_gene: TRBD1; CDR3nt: TGCAGTGCTAGAGCCCTGACAGGGAACACCTACGAGCAGTACTTC; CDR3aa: CSARALTGNTYEQYF
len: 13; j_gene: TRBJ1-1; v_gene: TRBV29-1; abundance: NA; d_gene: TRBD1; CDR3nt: TGCAGCGTTGCACAGGGGACGAACACTGAAGCTTTCTTT; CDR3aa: CSVAQGTNTEAFF
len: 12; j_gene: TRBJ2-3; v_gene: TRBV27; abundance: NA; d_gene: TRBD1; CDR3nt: TGTGCCAGCAGTTCGACAGGGGTTACGCAGTATTTT; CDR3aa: CASSSTGVTQYF
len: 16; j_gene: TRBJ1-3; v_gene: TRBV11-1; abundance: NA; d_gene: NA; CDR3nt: TGTGCCAGCAGGCCGTGTCGGCGTTACTCTGGAAACACCATATATTTT; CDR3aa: CASRPCRRYSGNTIYF
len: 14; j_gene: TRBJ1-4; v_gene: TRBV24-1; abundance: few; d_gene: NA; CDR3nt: TGTGCCACCAGTGAACCAGGCGCCGGAGAAAAACTGTTTTTT; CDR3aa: CATSEPGAGEKLFF
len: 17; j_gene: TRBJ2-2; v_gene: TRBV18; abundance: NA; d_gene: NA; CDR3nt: TGTGCCAGCTCACCACAGCCGGGACAAGGGTCCTTTGGGGAGCTGTTTTTT; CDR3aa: CASSPQPGQGSFGELFF
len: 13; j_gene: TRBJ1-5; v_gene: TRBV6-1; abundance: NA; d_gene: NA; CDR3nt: TGTGCCAGCAGTGACTGGGTAGAACAGCCCCAGCATTTT; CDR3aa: CASSDWVEQPQHF
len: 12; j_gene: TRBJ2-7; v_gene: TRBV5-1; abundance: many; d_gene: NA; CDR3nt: TGCGCCAGCGCTTTCTCGGACGGGGAGCAGTACTTC; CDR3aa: CASAFSDGEQYF
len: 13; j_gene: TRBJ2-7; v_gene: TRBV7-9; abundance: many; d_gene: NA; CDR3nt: TGTGCCAGCAGCGCACCCGGACGGTACCAGCAGTACTTC; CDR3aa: CASSAPGRYQQYF
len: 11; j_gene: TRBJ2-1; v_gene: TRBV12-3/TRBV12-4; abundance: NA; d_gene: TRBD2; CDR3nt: TGTGCCAGCAGTCCGCGGGGGTATCCGTTCTTC; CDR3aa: CASSPRGYPFF
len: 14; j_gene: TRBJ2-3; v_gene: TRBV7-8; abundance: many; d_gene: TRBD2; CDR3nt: TGTGCCAGCAGCCGGACTAGGGTTTCAAGAAGGCAGTATTTT; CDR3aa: CASSRTRVSRRQYF
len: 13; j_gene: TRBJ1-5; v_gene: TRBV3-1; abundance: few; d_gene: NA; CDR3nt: TGTGCCAGCAGCCGCGGACTCTGGCAGCCCCAGCATTTT; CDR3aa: CASSRGLWQPQHF
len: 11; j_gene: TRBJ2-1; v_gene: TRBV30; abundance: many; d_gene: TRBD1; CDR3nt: TGTGCCTCGGACAGGGGGAATGAGCAGTTCTTC; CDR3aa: CASDRGNEQFF
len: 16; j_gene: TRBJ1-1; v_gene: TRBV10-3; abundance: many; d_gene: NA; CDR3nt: TGTGCCACCGCAGTGAGCTGGGTAAAAGAGGGGACTGAAGCTTTCTTT; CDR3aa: CATAVSWVKEGTEAFF
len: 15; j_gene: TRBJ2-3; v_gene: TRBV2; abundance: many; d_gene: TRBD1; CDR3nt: TGTGCCAGCAGTGGGGACAGGGGGCACACAGATACGCAGTATTTT; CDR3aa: CASSGDRGHTDTQYF
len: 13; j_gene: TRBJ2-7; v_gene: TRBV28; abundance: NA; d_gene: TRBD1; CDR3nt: TGTGCTGTGACAGGGGGCCGCACCTACGAGCAGTACTTC; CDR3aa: CAVTGGRTYEQYF